Listed below are T cell receptor beta chains from one sample, sequenced in a study of blood T cell repertoires in COVID-19. TCRdb's copy holds only in-frame clones and misses some; the assay was immunoSEQ multiplex PCR. Here the sample spans roughly 280,000 clones, around nine tenths being singletons. Sequenced sample: peripheral blood. The receptor set was obtained from a man aged 40-50 years with active or convalescent COVID-19. The CDR3 runs from the conserved cysteine through the conserved F or W. D genes are given only for firm matches. Size is stated for part of the rows, as once, few or many counts, or as a class when the clone is expanded.

>TRBV24-1|TRBJ2-1|NA|NA
TGTGCCACCAGTGATTTGCGGAGGGGTGCCTCCTACAATGAGCAGTTCTTC
CATSDLRRGASYNEQFF
>TRBV2|TRBJ1-5|NA|NA
TGTGCCAGCAGTGAAGTACAGTATAGCAATCAGCCCCAGCATTTT
CASSEVQYSNQPQHF
>TRBV7-9|TRBJ1-4|TRBD1|NA
TGTGCCAGCAGCTGGGGACAGGGAAGTAATGAAAAACTGTTTTTT
CASSWGQGSNEKLFF
>TRBV7-9|TRBJ2-2|NA|NA
TGTGCCAGCAGCGTAGTGGGCCCCTTGAGCGGGGAGCTGTTTTTT
CASSVVGPLSGELFF
>TRBV5-5|TRBJ1-1|NA|many
TGTGCCAGCAGCTTGGTCTTTGACAGTCCAACTGAAGCTTTCTTT
CASSLVFDSPTEAFF
>TRBV9|TRBJ2-7|NA|NA
TGTGCCAGCAGCGCAGGGGTGGGGGAGCAGTACTTC
CASSAGVGEQYF
>TRBV6-2/TRBV6-3|TRBJ1-5|TRBD1|NA
TGTGCCAGCAGTACACAGGGGGGCGGTCCAAGCAATCAGCCCCAGCATTTT
CASSTQGGGPSNQPQHF
>TRBV5-1|TRBJ1-1|NA|NA
TGCGCCAGCAGCTCCCGAGTCGGGGTTAGCACTGAAGCTTTCTTT
CASSSRVGVSTEAFF
>TRBV12-5|TRBJ2-5|TRBD1|NA
TGTGCTAGCCGGACAGGGTTCCAAGAGACCCAGTACTTC
CASRTGFQETQYF
>TRBV5-4|TRBJ2-5|NA|NA
TGTGCCAGCAGCCCCGGGGTCAGGGGCGCGGAGACCCAGTACTTC
CASSPGVRGAETQYF
>TRBV7-6|TRBJ1-1|TRBD1|NA
TGTGCCAGCAGCTTAGAGTGGGGTACAGGGGACACTGAAGCTTTCTTT
CASSLEWGTGDTEAFF
>TRBV11-2|TRBJ2-7|NA|few
TGTGCCAGCAGCCCGGGCTGGGGAGAGGGTGAGCAGTACTTC
CASSPGWGEGEQYF
>TRBV6-2/TRBV6-3|TRBJ2-7|NA|NA
TGTGCCAGCAGCCTCACCGACAGGAACTCCTACGAGCAGTACTTC
CASSLTDRNSYEQYF
>TRBV2|TRBJ2-7|NA|NA
TGTGCCAGCAGTGCCACCACCCTATTCTACGAGCAGTACTTC
CASSATTLFYEQYF
>TRBV7-3|TRBJ2-2|NA|NA
TGTGCCACCGCGGCGGGGACCGGGGAGCTGTTTTTT
CATAAGTGELFF
>TRBV19|TRBJ1-5|NA|NA
TGTGCCAGTAGTCCACACCTTGTAGGGGCCCAGGGCGGCAATCAGCCCCAGCATTTT
CASSPHLVGAQGGNQPQHF
>TRBV28|TRBJ2-6|TRBD1|NA
TGTGCCAGCTCGACAGGGACGATCTCTGGGGCCAACGTCCTGACTTTC
CASSTGTISGANVLTF
>TRBV6-5|TRBJ1-1|NA|NA
TGTGCCAGCAGGCCCCATCTCAGGGCTCACACTGAAGCTTTCTTT
CASRPHLRAHTEAFF
>TRBV6-5|TRBJ2-5|NA|NA
TGTGCCAGCAGAGACCCGGGCCGGGAGACCCAGTACTTC
CASRDPGRETQYF
>TRBV9|TRBJ1-3|NA|NA
TGTGCCAGCAGCGTAGATCCGCTCCTTAGCTCTGGAAACACCATATATTTT
CASSVDPLLSSGNTIYF
>TRBV19|TRBJ2-1|NA|NA
TGTGCCAGTAGTATAGGCTTCAGTACAAGCAATGAGCAGTTCTTC
CASSIGFSTSNEQFF
>TRBV10-3|TRBJ2-3|TRBD1|NA
TGTGCCATCAGTGAGCCGGGACAGGGGACAGATACGCAGTATTTT
CAISEPGQGTDTQYF
>TRBV5-1|TRBJ1-5|NA|NA
TGCGCCAGCAGCTTGGAAGGGGTCGGGTATCAGCCCCAGCATTTT
CASSLEGVGYQPQHF
>TRBV29-1|TRBJ1-1|TRBD1|NA
TGCAGCGTTGGGGGACAGAGAACGACTGAAGCTTTCTTT
CSVGGQRTTEAFF
>TRBV24-1|TRBJ2-2|TRBD2|NA
TGTGCCACCAGTGTGACGGGAGGCACCGGGGAGCTGTTTTTT
CATSVTGGTGELFF